The 22 T cell receptor beta chains below were found in one sample sequenced in a study of blood T cell repertoires in COVID-19. Only in-frame clones appear in the TCRdb table, and some are missing; sequencing was by immunoSEQ multiplex PCR. Found here are 300,000 to 400,000 clones, around 86% of them singletons; the top ten hold 1%. The sequenced material came from peripheral blood. These receptors all stem from a man in his fifties or sixties with active or convalescent COVID-19.

In DNA, the CDR3 is TGTGCCAGCAGCCCCCCCGGGACAGGGGTGCGCGGCTACACCTTC. Protein sequence: CASSPPGTGVRGYTF. This chain joins TRBV3-1 (or the pseudogene TRBV3-2) and TRBJ1-2; 10 nucleotides align to TRBD1. CDR1 LGHDT and CDR2 YNNKEL come from the germline V gene (reference sequence). CDR3 length equals 15 residues. J lost 8 bases, V lost 4 bases, and 10 bases had no gene match.

The rearrangement uses TRBV19 and TRBJ1-1, with a tentative D call TRBD1 (5 bases). V dropped 5 bases and J dropped 4 bases, with 17 bases sitting between them. The germline gives CDR1 LNHDA, CDR2 SQIVND (reference sequence). This CDR3 contains 15 residues. For the CDR3, the DNA is TGTGCCAGTAGTTCAACCTCCGGGGGAGGCACTGAAGCTTTCTTT. It codes for CASSSTSGGGTEAFF.

The CDR3 reads CASSQVFGGHTYNEQFF. The CDR3 bases are TGTGCCAGCAGCCAAGTATTCGGGGGGCATACCTACAATGAGCAGTTCTTC. The chain is built from TRBV14 and TRBJ2-1, with D perhaps matching TRBD2 (7 bases). The CDR3 is made up of 17 amino acids. The germline V gene encodes CDR1 SGHDN and CDR2 FVKESK. Trimming cost V 1 base and J 2 bases, with 15 bases left between them.

This chain connects TRBV2 to TRBJ1-2; TRBD1 agrees at 12 bases. Losses at the gene ends were 7 bases for V and 7 bases for J; bases not matched to a gene: 10. CDR3 size: 15 residues. CDR1 and CDR2 from the germline V gene are SNHLY and FYNNEI. The CDR3: CASTDRDRGRSGYTF. The CDR3 nucleotides are TGTGCCAGCACTGACCGGGACAGGGGGCGGAGTGGCTACACCTTC.

The rearrangement joins TRBV28 to TRBJ2-5; TRBD2 might be the D (5 bases). The CDR3 spans 13 residues. Germline V gives CDR1 MDHEN, CDR2 SYDVKM. Trimming took 4 bases from V and 5 from J, leaving 11 bases between them. Here the CDR3 DNA reads TGTGCCAGCAGTTCCCCCCCGGGGGAGACCCAGTACTTC. Encoded protein: CASSSPPGETQYF. Drawing the rest from reference TRBV28 and TRBJ2-5, the complete variable domain is DVKVTQSSRYLVKRTGEKVFLECVQDMDHENMFWYRQDPGLGLRLIYFSYDVKMKEKGDIPEGYSVSREKKERFSLILESASTNQTSMYLCASSSPPGETQYFGPGTRLLVL.

The rearrangement uses TRBV4-1 and TRBJ1-2; D is ambiguous. V was shortened by 1 base and J by 4 bases, with 13 bases between the two germline ends. Germline V CDR1 and CDR2: MGHRA, YSYEKL. This CDR3 comprises 15 residues. The CDR3 is CASSQGQFGSYGYTF. The DNA for the CDR3 is TGCGCCAGCAGCCAAGGCCAATTTGGGAGCTATGGCTACACCTTC.

This clone was seen just once. The V gene is TRBV5-8, the J gene TRBJ1-4; D possibly corresponds to TRBD1 (5 bases). From germline, CDR1 is SGHTS and CDR2 YDEGEE. V lost 3 bases and J lost 7, with 16 bases in between. CDR3 length: 15 residues. CDR3 in amino acids: CASSWEGAHGEKLFF. CDR3 coding DNA: TGTGCCAGCAGCTGGGAAGGGGCGCATGGTGAAAAACTGTTTTTT. Full variable domain (outside the CDR3, taken from reference TRBV5-8 and TRBJ1-4): EAGVTQSPTHLIKTRGQQATLRCSPISGHTSVYWYQQALGLGLQFLLWYDEGEERNRGNFPPRFSGRQFPNYSSELNVNALELEDSALYLCASSWEGAHGEKLFFGSGTQLSVL.

The V and J genes are TRBV6-1 and TRBJ2-7; tentative D call: TRBD1 (5 bases). V lost 1 base and J 4 bases, leaving 14 bases between the germline ends. Germline CDR1 reads MNHNS; CDR2 reads SASEGT. The CDR3 has 15 amino acids. CDR3 bases: TGTGCCAGCAGTGAAGGTACAGGACAATGGTACGAGCAGTACTTC. Protein: CASSEGTGQWYEQYF.

The chain joins TRBV7-2 to TRBJ1-4; 9 bases line up with TRBD1. Germline values: CDR1 SGHTA, CDR2 FQGNSA. The trim removed 1 base at V and 13 bases at J, leaving 13 bases unmatched. This CDR3 spans 16 amino acids. CDR3 region: CASSLGRTGVIQGLFF. Written as DNA, the CDR3 is TGTGCCAGCAGCTTAGGGCGGACAGGGGTGATTCAAGGACTGTTTTTT.

V is TRBV9 and J is TRBJ2-5, with TRBD2 matching 12 bases. V shed 4 bases and J 1 base; nucleotides not matched to a gene: 5. The germline CDR1 and CDR2 sequences are SGDLS and YYNGEE. The CDR3 length is 16 residues. The CDR3 here is CASSLSLAGGQETQYF. The CDR3 DNA sequence: TGTGCCAGCAGCCTTTCACTAGCGGGGGGCCAAGAGACCCAGTACTTC. Combining the CDR3 with reference TRBV9 and TRBJ2-5 gives the whole variable domain DSGVTQTPKHLITATGQRVTLRCSPRSGDLSVYWYQQSLDQGLQFLIQYYNGEERAKGNILERFSAQQFPDLHSELNLSSLELGDSALYFCASSLSLAGGQETQYFGPGTRLLVL.

The chain has TRBV18 and TRBJ2-6, with D unresolved. V shed 3 bases and J shed 0 bases, with 15 bases lying between them. The CDR3 length is 18 residues. Germline CDR1 KGHSH, CDR2 LQKENI. In DNA form, the CDR3 reads TGTGCCAGCTCACCCAGGTTGGCCACCAACTCTGGGGCCAACGTCCTGACTTTC. Translated, it gives CASSPRLATNSGANVLTF.

This clone was found once. The chain links TRBV4-2 to TRBJ2-3, with a possible D match to TRBD2 (5 bases). Germline V gives CDR1 LGHNA, CDR2 YNFKEQ. Trimming left V 4 bases short and J 6 bases short, with 11 bases between. The CDR3 consists of 13 residues. The CDR3 loop is CASSRTPADTQYF. CDR3 coding DNA: TGTGCCAGCAGCCGGACTCCGGCGGATACGCAGTATTTT.

Concerning this clone itself: As the CDR3 is not closed by the conserved phenylalanine or tryptophan, this likely results from a read error. The DNA is omitted, as the CDR3 cannot be located on it reliably, and the CDR3 follows TCRdb's listing. The chain carries TRBV2 and TRBJ2-7; TRBD1, as called in the table, went unchecked against the DNA. Looked up from germline, CDR1 is SNHLY and CDR2 is FYNNEI. Termini included, the CDR3 measures 13 amino acids. Here the CDR3 reads CASRSRDSQKFLI.

J is TRBJ1-1 and V is TRBV9; D might be TRBD1 (5 bases). The CDR3 is 15 residues long. Looked up from germline, CDR1 is SGDLS and CDR2 is YYNGEE. V was trimmed by 3 bases and J by 3 bases, leaving 15 bases between them. The CDR3 here is CASSGQINPDTEAFF. CDR3 nucleotides: TGTGCCAGCAGCGGACAGATCAACCCGGACACTGAAGCTTTCTTT.

The V call is TRBV18, the J call TRBJ1-2; TRBD1 agrees at 9 bases. Germline V gene lookup returns CDR1 KGHSH and CDR2 LQKENI. The trim removed 3 bases at V and 8 bases at J, leaving 13 bases unmatched. The CDR3 has 16 residues. As DNA, the CDR3 is TGTGCCAGCTCACCTTCCGGGACAGGGATAACGTCGGGCTACACCTTC. Its translation is CASSPSGTGITSGYTF.

The genes are TRBV7-9 and TRBJ2-5; no clear D. Trimming shortened V by 1 base and J by 2 bases, and 8 bases separated the two germline ends. The CDR3 spans 14 residues. CDR1 is SEHNR and CDR2 is FQNEAQ in the germline V gene (reference sequence). The DNA of the CDR3 is TGTGCCAGCAGCTTAGGAAACAATCAAGAGACCCAGTACTTC. This gives the protein CASSLGNNQETQYF.

The J gene is TRBJ2-1, the V gene TRBV6-2 or TRBV6-3; 11 positions match TRBD2. Germline assignment: CDR1 MNHEY and CDR2 SVGEGT. V was clipped by 2 bases and J by 0 bases; unmatched bases: 12. The CDR3 totals 20 residues. Here the CDR3 DNA reads TGTGCCAGCAGTTACCCTTCACTAGCGGGGGCGTATAGCTCCTACAATGAGCAGTTCTTC. Translating gives CASSYPSLAGAYSSYNEQFF.

Comments on this clone: This may be a read error, as it is one base from a much larger clone. The J gene is TRBJ2-7, the V gene TRBV19; 8 bases match TRBD1. The junction had 1 base not matched to a gene; V was cut back by 1 base and J by 2 bases. The CDR3 runs to 14 residues. Germline V CDR1 and CDR2: LNHDA, SQIVND (reference sequence). The CDR3 is CASSIGTGPYEQYF. The CDR3 nucleotides read TGTGCCAGTAGTATAGGGACAGGGCCCTACGAGCAGTACTTC.

This chain links TRBV5-5 with TRBJ2-4, with 8 bases lining up with TRBD1. From germline, CDR1 is SGHKS and CDR2 YYEKEE (reference sequence). The CDR3 is made up of 20 amino acids. V was clipped by 0 bases and J by 0 bases; unmatched bases: 14. CDR3: CASSLVGPGGILLAKNIQYF. The CDR3, as DNA: TGTGCCAGCAGCTTGGTGGGGCCAGGGGGCATACTTTTAGCCAAAAACATTCAGTACTTC.

The chain recombines TRBV4-3 with TRBJ1-1; possible D gene TRBD1, 6 bases. Trimming left V 0 bases short and J 5 bases short, with 10 bases between. The CDR3 runs to 14 residues. Per the germline V gene, CDR1 is LGHNA and CDR2 is YSLEER. CDR3 amino acids: CASSQEQGRTEAFF. DNA of the CDR3: TGCGCCAGCAGCCAAGAACAGGGAAGGACTGAAGCTTTCTTT.

This sequence joins TRBV18 and TRBJ2-2; 7 positions match TRBD1. The CDR3 covers 16 residues. Looked up from germline, CDR1 is KGHSH and CDR2 is LQKENI. V dropped 9 bases and J dropped 0; count of bases not matched to a gene: 10. DNA of the CDR3: TGTGCCAGTCCACCTTTGACAGGGACGAACACCGGGGAGCTGTTTTTT. Its translation: CASPPLTGTNTGELFF.

The J gene is TRBJ2-1, the V gene TRBV27; 8 nucleotides agree with TRBD1. CDR3 length equals 13 residues. V lost 5 bases, J lost 9 bases, and 6 bases stayed unmatched. The germline gives CDR1 MNHEY, CDR2 SMNVEV (reference sequence). The CDR3, as DNA: TGTGCCAGCAGTCCCAGGGGGCGCGGTGAGCAGTTCTTC. Residues: CASSPRGRGEQFF.